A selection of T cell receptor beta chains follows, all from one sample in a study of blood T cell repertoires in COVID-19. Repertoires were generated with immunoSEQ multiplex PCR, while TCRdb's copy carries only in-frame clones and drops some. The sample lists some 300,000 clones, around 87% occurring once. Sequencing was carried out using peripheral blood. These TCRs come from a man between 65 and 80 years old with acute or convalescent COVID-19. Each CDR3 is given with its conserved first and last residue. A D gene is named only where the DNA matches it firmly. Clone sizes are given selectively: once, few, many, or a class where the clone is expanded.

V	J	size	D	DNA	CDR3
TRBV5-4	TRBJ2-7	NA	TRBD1	TGTGCCAGCAGTACGACATCAGGACAGGGGGCGTGGGAGCAGTACTTC	CASSTTSGQGAWEQYF
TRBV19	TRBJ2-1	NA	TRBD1	TGTGCCAGTAGTCTCGGGACAGGGGGCTACAATGAGCAGTTCTTC	CASSLGTGGYNEQFF
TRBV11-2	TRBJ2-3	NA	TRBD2	TGTGCCAGCAGCTTATATTCAGGGAGCGGGGGGCGCACAGATACGCAGTATTTT	CASSLYSGSGGRTDTQYF
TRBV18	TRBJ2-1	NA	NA	TGTGCCAGCTCACCACCGTTGCCTAACAATGAGCAGTTCTTC	CASSPPLPNNEQFF
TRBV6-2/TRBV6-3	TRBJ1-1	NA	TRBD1	TGTGCCAGCAGTTACCAGGGGGCGGTCACTGAAGCTTTCTTT	CASSYQGAVTEAFF
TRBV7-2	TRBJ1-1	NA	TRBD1	TGTGCCAGCAGCTTTGGGGACAGGGTGGGCACTGAAGCTTTCTTT	CASSFGDRVGTEAFF
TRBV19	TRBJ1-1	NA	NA	TGTGCCAGTAGTATAGGGCGGCGGCTGCTGAACACTGAAGCTTTCTTT	CASSIGRRLLNTEAFF
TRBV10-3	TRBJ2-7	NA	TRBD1	TGTGCCATCAGTGGTACGACAGGGGCCCCCTACGAGCAGTACTTC	CAISGTTGAPYEQYF
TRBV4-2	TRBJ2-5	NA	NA	TGTGCCAGCAGCCAATCCCCGCACGGAGAGACCCAGTACTTC	CASSQSPHGETQYF
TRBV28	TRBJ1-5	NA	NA	TGTGCCAGCAGTTTAGCCAGAAATAGCAATCAGCCCCAGCATTTT	CASSLARNSNQPQHF
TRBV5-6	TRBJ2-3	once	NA	TGTGCCAGCAGCCTCCATGACAGGTCGCTCACAGATACGCAGTATTTT	CASSLHDRSLTDTQYF
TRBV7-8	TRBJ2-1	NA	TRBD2	TGTGCCAGCAGCTTAGGTTGGGCTAGCGGGAATGAGCAGTTCTTC	CASSLGWASGNEQFF
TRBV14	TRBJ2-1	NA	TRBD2	TGTGCCAGCAGTCGACTAGCGGGAGTACGTTACAATGAGCAGTTCTTC	CASSRLAGVRYNEQFF
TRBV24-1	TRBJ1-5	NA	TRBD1	TGTGCCACCAGTGATTCCGGGACAGGGGTGAATCAGCCCCAGCATTTT	CATSDSGTGVNQPQHF
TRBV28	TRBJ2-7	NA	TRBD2	TGTGCCAGCAGCATCCCTAGCGGATACGAGCAGTACTTC	CASSIPSGYEQYF
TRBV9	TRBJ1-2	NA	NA	TGTGCCAGCAGCGTACTATCAGGGAACTATGGCTACACCTTC	CASSVLSGNYGYTF
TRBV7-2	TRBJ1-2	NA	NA	TGTGCCAGCAGCTTAGGACAGGACTATGGCTACACCTTC	CASSLGQDYGYTF
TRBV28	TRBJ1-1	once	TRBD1	TGTGCCAGCAGGCTATTTACAGGGGTTACTGAAGCTTTCTTT	CASRLFTGVTEAFF
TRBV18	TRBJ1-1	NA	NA	TGTGCCAGCTCACCACCCCGCGGGGCCTCGAACACTGAAGCTTTCTTT	CASSPPRGASNTEAFF
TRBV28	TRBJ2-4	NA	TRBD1	TGTGCCAGCACCCCTGGGGACAGGGGAAACATTCAGTACTTC	CASTPGDRGNIQYF
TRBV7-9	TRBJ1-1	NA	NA	TGTGCCAGCAGCTTAGTCGGGGTCTCGAACACTGAAGCTTTCTTT	CASSLVGVSNTEAFF
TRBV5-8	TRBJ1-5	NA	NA	TGTGCCAGCAGCTTGGCCCACAATCAGCCCCAGCATTTT	CASSLAHNQPQHF
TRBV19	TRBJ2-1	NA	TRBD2	TGTGCCAGTACGAGCGGGGGCTCCTACAATGAGCAGTTCTTC	CASTSGGSYNEQFF
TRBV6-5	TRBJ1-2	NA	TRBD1	TGTGCCAGCAGTTACTCCTCTTGGACAGGGGGACATGGCTACACCTTC	CASSYSSWTGGHGYTF
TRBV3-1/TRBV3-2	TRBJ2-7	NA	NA	TGTGCCAGCAGCCACGGGTTGGAGGGGCAGTACTTC	CASSHGLEGQYF
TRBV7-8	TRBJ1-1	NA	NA	TGTGCCAGCAGCTTCATACAGGGCGGGACTGAAGCTTTCTTT	CASSFIQGGTEAFF
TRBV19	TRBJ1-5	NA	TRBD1	TGTGCCAGTAGTCACTGGACAGGGAATAGCAATCAGCCCCAGCATTTT	CASSHWTGNSNQPQHF
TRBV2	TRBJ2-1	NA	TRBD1	TGTGCCAGCACCAGGGGGCGCCCCGGTGAGCAGTTCTTC	CASTRGRPGEQFF
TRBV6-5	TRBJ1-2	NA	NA	TGTGCCAGCAGGGACACTGCTAGGGGCGATGGCTACACCTTC	CASRDTARGDGYTF
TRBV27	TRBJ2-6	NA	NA	TGTGCCAGCAGTTTCTTTGTAGGGGTTAGTTCTGGGGCCAACGTCCTGACTTTC	CASSFFVGVSSGANVLTF
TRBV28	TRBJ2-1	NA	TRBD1	TGTGCCAGCAGTCCTACAGGGGCTCGGGATGAGCAGTTCTTC	CASSPTGARDEQFF
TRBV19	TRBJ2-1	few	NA	TGTGCCAGTGCCGCGGAGCGACAGAACCATGAGCAGTTCTTC	CASAAERQNHEQFF
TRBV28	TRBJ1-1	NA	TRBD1	TGTGCCAGCAGTTTTCCCGGACAGGGGGCGAACACTGAAGCTTTCTTT	CASSFPGQGANTEAFF
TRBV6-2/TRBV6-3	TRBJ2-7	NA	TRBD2	TGTGCCAGCAGTACCCTGACTAGCGGGAGTTACGAGCAGTACTTC	CASSTLTSGSYEQYF
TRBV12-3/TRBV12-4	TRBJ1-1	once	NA	TGTGCCAGCAGCCTCGACGGGGGCACTGAAGCTTTCTTT	CASSLDGGTEAFF
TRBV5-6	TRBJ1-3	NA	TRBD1	TGTGCCAGCAGCTACAGACAGGGGACAGGAAACACCATATATTTT	CASSYRQGTGNTIYF
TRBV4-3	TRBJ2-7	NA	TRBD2	TGCGCCAGCAGCCAAGATAGCGGGGAGAGCTCCTACGAGCAGTACTTC	CASSQDSGESSYEQYF
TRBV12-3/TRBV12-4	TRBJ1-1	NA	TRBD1	TGTGCCAGCAGTTGGACAGGAGGCACTGAAGCTTTCTTT	CASSWTGGTEAFF
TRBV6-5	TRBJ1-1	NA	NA	TGTGCCAGCAGTACAGTCAGGGGCACTGAAGCTTTCTTT	CASSTVRGTEAFF
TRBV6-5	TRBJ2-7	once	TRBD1	TGTGCCAGCAGGACGGACAGGGGCTACGAGCAGTACTTC	CASRTDRGYEQYF
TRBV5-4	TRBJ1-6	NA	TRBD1	TGTGCCAGCATTCATCGGGACAGGGGTTCACCCCTCCACTTT	CASIHRDRGSPLHF
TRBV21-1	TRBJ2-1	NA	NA	TGTGCCATCGTTGGAGGGCCATACAATGAGCAGTTCTTC	CAIVGGPYNEQFF
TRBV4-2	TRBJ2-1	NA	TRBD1	TGTGCCAGCAGCCCCGGGACAGGGAAGAACGATGAGCAGTTCTTC	CASSPGTGKNDEQFF
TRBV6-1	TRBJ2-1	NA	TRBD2	TGTGCCAGCAGTTATCGGGGGGGGCCAGGTGAGCAGTTCTTC	CASSYRGGPGEQFF
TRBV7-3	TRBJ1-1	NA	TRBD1	TGTGCCAGCAGCTTCGTAGGCAGGGGGACTGAAGCTTTCTTT	CASSFVGRGTEAFF
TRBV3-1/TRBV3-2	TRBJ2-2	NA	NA	TGTGCCAGCAGCCAAGGTTTTAGCCCGAACACCGGGGAGCTGTTTTTT	CASSQGFSPNTGELFF
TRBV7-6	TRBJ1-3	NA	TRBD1	TGTGCCAGCAGCCCCTCAAAGGGACAGCGAAACACCATATATTTT	CASSPSKGQRNTIYF
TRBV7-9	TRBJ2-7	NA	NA	TGTGCCAGCAGCTTAGGACAGACCAAGCAGTACTTC	CASSLGQTKQYF
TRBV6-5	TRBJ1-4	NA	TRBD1	TGTGCCAGCAGCCGGGACAGGGGTGATGAAAAACTGTTTTTT	CASSRDRGDEKLFF
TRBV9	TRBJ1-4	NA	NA	TGTGCCAGCAGCGACAGGAGTATGAATGAAAAACTGTTTTTT	CASSDRSMNEKLFF
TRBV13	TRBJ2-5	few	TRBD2	TGTGCCAGCAGCTTAAGACTAGCGGGAGCGGAGACCCAGTACTTC	CASSLRLAGAETQYF